The 9 T cell receptor beta chains below all came from one sample that was sequenced in a study of T-cell reconstitution after alpha-beta-depleted transplantation in children. Preparation of the TCRbeta library involved a method that used unique molecular identifiers. Using its own MiXCR run on the PCR reads, TCRdb lists one record per CDR3 protein. This table holds about 240,000 distinct CDR3 sequences, roughly 23% found once. This specimen was PBMCs, taken before TCRalphabeta/CD19-depleted stem cell transplant. These receptor sequences come from a girl aged 2 to 10 with Fanconi anemia, due to receive a stem cell transplant.

In this sample, this clonotype turned up many times. The J gene is TRBJ2-1, the V gene TRBV29-1; D remains ambiguous. The CDR3 length is 13 residues. Germline CDR1 SQVTM, CDR2 ANQGSEA. V was shortened by 4 bases and J by 2 bases, with 9 bases between the two germline ends. The DNA of the CDR3 is TGCAGCGTTGTAAAGCCGACCTACAATGAGCAGTTCTTC. Translated, it gives CSVVKPTYNEQFF.

This clonotype was picked up many times. The rearrangement uses TRBV6-5 and TRBJ2-5; 8 positions agree with TRBD1. CDR1 MNHEY and CDR2 SVGAGI come from the germline V gene. CDR3 size: 12 residues. Germline trimming cut 5 bases from V and 5 bases from J; bases unmatched to any gene: 1. The CDR3 nucleotides read TGTGCCAGCAGTCGGGACAGGGAGACCCAGTACTTC. Amino acid sequence: CASSRDRETQYF.

This clonotype has a handful of counts. V and J are TRBV4-2 and TRBJ1-5, with 7 bases identical to TRBD1. Germline V gene data show CDR1 as LGHNA and CDR2 as YNFKEQ. Losses at the gene ends were 3 bases for V and 2 bases for J; bases not matched to a gene: 10. CDR3 size: 17 residues. The CDR3 region is CASSHGRDSSGNQPQHF. CDR3 nucleotides: TGTGCCAGCAGCCACGGCCGGGACAGCTCCGGCAATCAGCCCCAGCATTTT.

This clonotype was picked up many times. This rearrangement joins TRBV6-5 to TRBJ1-3; a possible D gene is TRBD1 (6 bases). The CDR3 is made up of 13 amino acids. The V end lost 2 bases, the J end lost 5 bases, and 7 bases lay between the germline ends. The germline CDR1 and CDR2 sequences are MNHEY and SVGAGI. CDR3 DNA sequence: TGTGCCAGCAGTTACGGGGGGCGAAACACCATATATTTT. Amino acid sequence: CASSYGGRNTIYF.

CDR3 sequence reads: CASSPSYSMLAGDTPTQQYF. CDR3 coding DNA: TGTGCCAGCAGTCCCTCATACTCAATGCTAGCGGGGGATACTCCTACGCAGCAGTACTTC. The rearrangement links TRBV28 to TRBJ2-7; 10 nucleotides align to TRBD2. This CDR3 has 20 residues. The V segment lost 5 bases and the J segment 8 bases; nucleotides outside the gene matches: 27. Germline V gene sequence: CDR1 MDHEN, CDR2 SYDVKM. The complete variable domain, with remaining parts taken from reference TRBV28 and TRBJ2-7, reads DVKVTQSSRYLVKRTGEKVFLECVQDMDHENMFWYRQDPGLGLRLIYFSYDVKMKEKGDIPEGYSVSREKKERFSLILESASTNQTSMYLCASSPSYSMLAGDTPTQQYFGPGTRLTVT.

The table lists this clonotype with a few counts. V gene TRBV11-2 combines with J gene TRBJ1-2; D is ambiguous. CDR1 and CDR2 from the germline V gene are SGHAT and FQNNGV. The length of the CDR3 is 19 residues. Trimming cost V 0 bases and J 1 base, with 21 bases left between them. The CDR3, as DNA: TGTGCCAGCAGCTTAGAGCGGCCAGGAAGCTTCTCTTTTAACTATGGCTACACCTTC. Amino acid sequence: CASSLERPGSFSFNYGYTF. Based on the CDR3 plus reference TRBV11-2 and TRBJ1-2, the full variable domain is EAGVAQSPRYKIIEKRQSVAFWCNPISGHATLYWYQQILGQGPKLLIQFQNNGVVDDSQLPKDRFSAERLKGVDSTLKIQPAKLEDSAVYLCASSLERPGSFSFNYGYTFGSGTRLTVV.

This clonotype was recorded at least ten times. The rearrangement links TRBV10-2 to TRBJ2-2; no reliable D call. This CDR3 spans 15 amino acids. Trimming removed 0 bases from V and 1 base from J, with 6 bases in between. Per the germline V gene, CDR1 is WSHSY and CDR2 is SAAADI. The CDR3, as DNA: TGCGCCAGCAGTGAGTCGAAACGGAACACCGGGGAGCTGTTTTTT. Protein product: CASSESKRNTGELFF.

This clonotype was detected many times. V and J are TRBV7-9 and TRBJ2-3; 10 nucleotides line up with TRBD2. V shed 1 base, J shed 3 bases, and the junction held 4 bases outside the gene matches. The CDR3 has 16 amino acids. From germline, CDR1 is SEHNR and CDR2 FQNEAQ (reference sequence). This CDR3 is CASSLGPSGSTDTQYF. The DNA for the CDR3 is TGTGCCAGCAGCTTAGGTCCTAGCGGGAGTACAGATACGCAGTATTTT.

This chain connects TRBV4-2 to TRBJ2-7; no clear D. Germline loops: CDR1 LGHNA, CDR2 YNFKEQ. This CDR3 is 12 amino acids long. Trimming left V 4 bases short and J 4 bases short, with 8 bases between. The CDR3 region is CASSPDDYEQYF. The CDR3 DNA reads TGTGCCAGCAGCCCGGACGATTACGAGCAGTACTTC.